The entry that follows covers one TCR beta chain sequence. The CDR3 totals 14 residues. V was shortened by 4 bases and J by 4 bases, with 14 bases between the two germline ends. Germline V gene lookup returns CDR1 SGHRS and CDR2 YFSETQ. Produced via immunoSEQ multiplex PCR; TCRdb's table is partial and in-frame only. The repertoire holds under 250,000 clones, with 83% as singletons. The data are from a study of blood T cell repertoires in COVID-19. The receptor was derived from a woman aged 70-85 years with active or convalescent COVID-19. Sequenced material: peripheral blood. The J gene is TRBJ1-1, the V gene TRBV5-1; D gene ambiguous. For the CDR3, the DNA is TGCGCCAGCAGCGAGCAGGCTGGGAGCACTGAAGCTTTCTTT. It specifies CASSEQAGSTEAFF.